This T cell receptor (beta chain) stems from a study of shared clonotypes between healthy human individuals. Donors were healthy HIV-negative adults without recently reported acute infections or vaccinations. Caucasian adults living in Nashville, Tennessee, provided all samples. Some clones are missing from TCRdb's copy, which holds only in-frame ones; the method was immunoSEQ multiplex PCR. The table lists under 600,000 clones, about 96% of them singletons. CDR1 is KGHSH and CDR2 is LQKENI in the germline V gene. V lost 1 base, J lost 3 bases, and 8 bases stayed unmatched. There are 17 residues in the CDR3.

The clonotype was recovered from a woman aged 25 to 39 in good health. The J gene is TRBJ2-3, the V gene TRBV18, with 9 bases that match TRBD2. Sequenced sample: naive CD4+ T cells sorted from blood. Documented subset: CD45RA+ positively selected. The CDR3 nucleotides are TGTGCCAGCTCACCACTAGCGGGAGCAGGGGGGACAGATACGCAGTATTTT. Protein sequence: CASSPLAGAGGTDTQYF.